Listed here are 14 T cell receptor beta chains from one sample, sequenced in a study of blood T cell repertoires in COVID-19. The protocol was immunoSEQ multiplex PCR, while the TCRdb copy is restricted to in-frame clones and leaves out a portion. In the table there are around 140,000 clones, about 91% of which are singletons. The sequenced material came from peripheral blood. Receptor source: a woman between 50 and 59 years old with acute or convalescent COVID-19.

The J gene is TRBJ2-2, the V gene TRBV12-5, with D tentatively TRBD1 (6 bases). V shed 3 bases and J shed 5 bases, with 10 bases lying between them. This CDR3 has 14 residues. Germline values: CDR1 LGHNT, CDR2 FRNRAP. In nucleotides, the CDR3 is TGTGCTAGTGGTTTCGGCAGGGGAACCGGGGAGCTGTTTTTT. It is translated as CASGFGRGTGELFF.

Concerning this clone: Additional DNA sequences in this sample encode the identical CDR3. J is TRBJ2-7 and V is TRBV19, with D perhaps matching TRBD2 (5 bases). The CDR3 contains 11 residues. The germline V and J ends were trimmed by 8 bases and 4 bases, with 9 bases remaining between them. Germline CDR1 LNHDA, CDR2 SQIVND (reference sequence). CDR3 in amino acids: CASSRGYEQYF. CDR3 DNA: TGTGCCAGTTCGCGCGGGTACGAGCAGTACTTC.

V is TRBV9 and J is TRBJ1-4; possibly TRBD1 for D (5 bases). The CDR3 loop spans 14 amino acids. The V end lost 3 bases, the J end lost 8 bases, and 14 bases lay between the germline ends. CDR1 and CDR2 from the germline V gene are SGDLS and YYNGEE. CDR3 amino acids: CASSDRFAPEKLFF. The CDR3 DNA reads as TGTGCCAGCAGCGACAGGTTTGCCCCCGAAAAACTGTTTTTT.

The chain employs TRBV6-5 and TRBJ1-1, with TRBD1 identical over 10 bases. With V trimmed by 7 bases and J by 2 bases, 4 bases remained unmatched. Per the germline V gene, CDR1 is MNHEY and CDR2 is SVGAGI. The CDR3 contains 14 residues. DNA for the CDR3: TGTGCCAGCACTTGGACAGGGGGAAACACTGAAGCTTTCTTT. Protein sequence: CASTWTGGNTEAFF.

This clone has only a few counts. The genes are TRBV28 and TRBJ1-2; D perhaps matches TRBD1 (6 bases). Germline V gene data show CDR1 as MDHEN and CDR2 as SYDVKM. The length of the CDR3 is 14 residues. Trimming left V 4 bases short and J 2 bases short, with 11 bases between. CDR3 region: CASSSTTGNYGYTF. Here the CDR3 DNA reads TGTGCCAGCAGTTCGACGACAGGAAACTATGGCTACACCTTC.

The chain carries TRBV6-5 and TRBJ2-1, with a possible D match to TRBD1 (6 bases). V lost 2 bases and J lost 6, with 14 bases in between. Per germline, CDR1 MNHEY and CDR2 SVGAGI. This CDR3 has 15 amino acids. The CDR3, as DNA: TGTGCCAGCAGTTACCTGGCAGGGGCTGGCAATGAGCAGTTCTTC. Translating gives CASSYLAGAGNEQFF.

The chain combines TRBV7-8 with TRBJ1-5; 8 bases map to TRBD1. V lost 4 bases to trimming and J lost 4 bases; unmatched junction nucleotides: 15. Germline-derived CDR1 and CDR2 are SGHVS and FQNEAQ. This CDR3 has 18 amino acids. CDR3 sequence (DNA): TGTGCCAGCAGCTCAAGTGGCACGCAGGGGGCGAAAAATCAGCCCCAGCATTTT. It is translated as CASSSSGTQGAKNQPQHF.

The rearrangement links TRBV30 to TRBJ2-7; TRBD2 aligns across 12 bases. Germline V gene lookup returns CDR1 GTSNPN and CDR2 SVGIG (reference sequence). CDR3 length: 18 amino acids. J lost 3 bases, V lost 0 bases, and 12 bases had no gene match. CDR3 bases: TGTGCCTGGAGTGTACGAAGGAGACTAGCGGGAGATAACTACGAGCAGTACTTC. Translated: CAWSVRRRLAGDNYEQYF.

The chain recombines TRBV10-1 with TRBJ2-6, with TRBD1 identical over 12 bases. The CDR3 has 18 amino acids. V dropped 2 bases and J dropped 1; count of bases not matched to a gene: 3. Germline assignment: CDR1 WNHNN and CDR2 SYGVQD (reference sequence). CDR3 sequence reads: CASSEPGQGASGANVLTF. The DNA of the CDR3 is TGCGCCAGCAGTGAGCCGGGACAGGGGGCATCTGGGGCCAACGTCCTGACTTTC.

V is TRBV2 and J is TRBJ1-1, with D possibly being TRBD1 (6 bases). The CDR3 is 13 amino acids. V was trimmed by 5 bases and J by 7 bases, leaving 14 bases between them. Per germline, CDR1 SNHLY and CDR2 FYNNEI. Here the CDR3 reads CASSSQGRFEAFF. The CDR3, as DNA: TGTGCCAGCAGTTCGCAGGGGCGGTTTGAAGCTTTCTTT.

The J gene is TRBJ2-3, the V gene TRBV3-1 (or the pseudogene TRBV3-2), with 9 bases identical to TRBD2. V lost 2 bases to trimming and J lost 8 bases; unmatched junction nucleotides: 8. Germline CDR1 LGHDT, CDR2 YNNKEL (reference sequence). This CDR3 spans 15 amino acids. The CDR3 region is CASSQISGGVSTQYF. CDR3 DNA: TGTGCCAGCAGCCAAATTAGCGGGGGAGTCTCTACGCAGTATTTT.

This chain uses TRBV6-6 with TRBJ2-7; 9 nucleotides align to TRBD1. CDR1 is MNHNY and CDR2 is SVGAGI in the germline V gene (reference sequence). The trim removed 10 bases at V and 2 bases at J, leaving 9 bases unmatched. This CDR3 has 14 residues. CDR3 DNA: TGTGCCACCACTCGGGACAGGGCGACCTACGAGCAGTACTTC. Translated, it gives CATTRDRATYEQYF.

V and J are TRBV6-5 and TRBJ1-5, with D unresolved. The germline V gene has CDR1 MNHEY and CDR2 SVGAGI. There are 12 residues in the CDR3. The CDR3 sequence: CVSRGPGQPQHF. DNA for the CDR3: TGTGTCAGTCGAGGCCCCGGTCAGCCCCAGCATTTT.

The CDR3 bases are TGTGCCAGTAGTGTGACAGGGAATGATGGCACTGAAGCTTTCTTT. This gives the protein CASSVTGNDGTEAFF. The V and J genes are TRBV19 and TRBJ1-1, with TRBD1 matching 7 bases. The CDR3 spans 15 residues. Per the germline V gene, CDR1 is LNHDA and CDR2 is SQIVND (reference sequence). J lost 4 bases, V lost 5 bases, and 10 bases had no gene match.